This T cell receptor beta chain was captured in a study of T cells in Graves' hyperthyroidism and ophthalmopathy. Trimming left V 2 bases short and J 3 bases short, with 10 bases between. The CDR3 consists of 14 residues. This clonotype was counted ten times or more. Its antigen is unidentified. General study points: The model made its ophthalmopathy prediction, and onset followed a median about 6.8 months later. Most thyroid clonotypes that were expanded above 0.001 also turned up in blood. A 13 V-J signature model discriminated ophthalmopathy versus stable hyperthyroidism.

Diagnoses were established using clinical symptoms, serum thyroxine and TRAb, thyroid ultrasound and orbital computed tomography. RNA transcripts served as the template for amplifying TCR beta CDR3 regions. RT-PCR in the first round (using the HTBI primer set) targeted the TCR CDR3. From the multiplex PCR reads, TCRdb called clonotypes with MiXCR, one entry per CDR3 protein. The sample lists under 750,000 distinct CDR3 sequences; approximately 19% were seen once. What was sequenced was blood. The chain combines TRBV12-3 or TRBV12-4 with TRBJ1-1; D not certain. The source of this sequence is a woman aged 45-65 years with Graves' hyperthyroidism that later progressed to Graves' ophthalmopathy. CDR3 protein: CASSLSRTDTEAFF. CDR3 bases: TGTGCCAGCAGTTTAAGCCGGACGGACACTGAAGCTTTCTTT.